What follows are 32 T cell receptor beta chains derived from one specimen sequenced in a study of Graves' ophthalmopathy and Graves' hyperthyroidism. Amplification of TCR beta CDR3 regions used RNA transcripts. Following a first-round RT-PCR that used HTBI primers, a second-round multiplex PCR was carried out. A single record per CDR3 protein comes from TCRdb applying MiXCR to the multiplex PCR reads. The sample shows 400,000 to 500,000 distinct CDR3 sequences, roughly 21% of them seen only once. The sequenced sample was peripheral blood. These receptor sequences come from a woman in her late teens or twenties with stable Graves' hyperthyroidism.

This clonotype was found many times. A read error may be the cause here, since a much bigger clone is one base away. J is TRBJ2-2 and V is TRBV2; D perhaps matches TRBD1 (5 bases). This CDR3 region has 14 residues. Germline V gene lookup returns CDR1 SNHLY and CDR2 FYNNEI. V was clipped by 7 bases and J by 1 base, with 10 bases between them. For the CDR3, the DNA is TGTGCCAGCACTGGGGCCTGGAACACCGGGGAGCTGTTTTTT. As protein: CASTGAWNTGELFF.

A word on this clonotype: Being one base from a much bigger clone, this may be a read error. The chain uses TRBV20-1 and TRBJ2-3, with D perhaps matching TRBD2 (6 bases). Trimming took off 6 bases at V and 2 bases at J, with 18 bases between the two ends. This CDR3 is 15 amino acids long. The germline gives CDR1 DFQATT, CDR2 SNEGSKA (reference sequence). The CDR3 here is CSASGQTVYTDTQYF. The CDR3 DNA reads as TGCAGTGCAAGCGGGCAAACGGTCTACACAGATACGCAGTATTTT.

This clonotype was detected once. The chain has TRBV12-3 or TRBV12-4 and TRBJ1-1; tentatively, D is TRBD1 (6 bases). Trimming left V 1 base short and J 1 base short, with 16 bases between. CDR3 size: 17 residues. In DNA form, the CDR3 reads TGTGCCAGCAGTTTAGATAGCGTGGGGGCGCGGAACACTGAAGCTTTCTTT. Translating it yields CASSLDSVGARNTEAFF.

There are many counts of this clonotype. The J gene is TRBJ2-7, the V gene TRBV20-1; no firm D call. This CDR3 is 12 amino acids long. Germline V lookup: CDR1 DFQATT, CDR2 SNEGSKA (reference sequence). The V gene lost 4 bases and the J gene lost 6 bases, with 13 bases spanning the gap. CDR3 nucleotide sequence: TGCAGTGCTAACGAGCCCTCCCGCGAGCAGTACTTC. Encoded protein: CSANEPSREQYF.

This clonotype showed up just a few times. The chain combines TRBV30 with TRBJ1-1; tentative D call: TRBD1 (5 bases). Germline V gene data show CDR1 as GTSNPN and CDR2 as SVGIG (reference sequence). V was pared by 3 bases and J by 3 bases, with 5 bases between. The CDR3 is made up of 11 amino acids. Here the CDR3 reads CAWRGDTEAFF. For the CDR3, the DNA is TGTGCCTGGAGGGGGGACACTGAAGCTTTCTTT.

J is TRBJ1-1 and V is TRBV6-1, with TRBD1 as a possible D gene (5 bases). The CDR3 is 14 amino acids. The V end lost 7 bases, the J end lost 5 bases, and 17 bases lay between the germline ends. The germline CDR1 and CDR2 sequences are MNHNS and SASEGT. The CDR3 loop reads CASTPGPGLTEAFF. The CDR3 region has the DNA TGTGCCAGCACCCCGGGCCCGGGACTAACTGAAGCTTTCTTT.

The rearrangement joins TRBV19 to TRBJ2-5; D is undetermined. The CDR3 is 13 residues long. Looked up from germline, CDR1 is LNHDA and CDR2 is SQIVND (reference sequence). The ends were cut back, 5 bases at V and 5 bases at J, with 12 bases in the middle. This CDR3 is CASSRQRRETQYF. CDR3 DNA sequence: TGTGCCAGTAGTCGGCAAAGGCGGGAGACCCAGTACTTC.

Many counts were recorded for this clonotype. The rearrangement uses TRBV19 and TRBJ2-2; D not resolved. The CDR3 sequence is 12 residues long. The V gene's germline CDR1 is LNHDA and CDR2 SQIVND (reference sequence). Trimming removed 2 bases at V and 3 bases at J, with 1 base between. DNA of the CDR3: TGTGCCAGTAGTATATACACCGGGGAGCTGTTTTTT. Translation: CASSIYTGELFF.

This chain uses TRBV11-2 with TRBJ2-5; D gene uncertain. The ends were cut back, 9 bases at V and 0 bases at J, with 14 bases in the middle. This CDR3 contains 14 residues. Germline V CDR1 and CDR2: SGHAT, FQNNGV. CDR3 sequence (DNA): TGTGCCAGTCTGGCAGCCGGCAACCAAGAGACCCAGTACTTC. Its translation is CASLAAGNQETQYF. The full variable domain, its missing parts supplied by reference TRBV11-2 and TRBJ2-5, is EAGVAQSPRYKIIEKRQSVAFWCNPISGHATLYWYQQILGQGPKLLIQFQNNGVVDDSQLPKDRFSAERLKGVDSTLKIQPAKLEDSAVYLCASLAAGNQETQYFGPGTRLLVL.

This clonotype occurred many times. V is TRBV6-1 and J is TRBJ2-2; 8 nucleotides line up with TRBD2. V shed 3 bases, J shed 5 bases, and the junction held 8 bases outside the gene matches. The CDR3 totals 16 residues. The germline gives CDR1 MNHNS, CDR2 SASEGT. CDR3 sequence reads: CASSDIAGTGTGELFF. CDR3 in DNA: TGTGCCAGCAGTGACATAGCGGGAACAGGGACCGGGGAGCTGTTTTTT.

Comments on this clonotype: One end of the junction does not line up with germline, which may come from a read error. J is TRBJ2-5 and V is TRBV28; tentatively, D is TRBD1 (6 bases). The CDR3 is 11 residues long. Germline V gives CDR1 MDHEN, CDR2 SYDVKM. The CDR3: CASSSGETKYF. The CDR3, as DNA: TGTGCCAGCAGTTCAGGGGAGACCAAGTACTTC.

Only a few counts were recorded for this clonotype. A read error may be the cause here, since a much bigger clone is one base away. CDR3 nucleotides: TGTGCCGGCAGCCCGGGACTAGCGGCGGGCGAGCAGTACTTC. Translation: CAGSPGLAAGEQYF. This rearrangement joins TRBV11-2 to TRBJ2-7, with TRBD2 matching 11 bases. The germline V gene has CDR1 SGHAT and CDR2 FQNNGV. There are 14 residues in the CDR3.

V and J are TRBV6-2 or TRBV6-3 and TRBJ2-5; D unresolved. Germline V CDR1 and CDR2: MNHEY, SVGEGT. Trimming cost V 0 bases and J 1 base, with 6 bases left between them. This CDR3 contains 14 residues. Here the CDR3 reads CASSYSSVQETQYF. The CDR3 bases are TGTGCCAGCAGTTACTCGTCGGTCCAAGAGACCCAGTACTTC.

V gene TRBV20-1 combines with J gene TRBJ2-5; 9 bases fit TRBD1. J lost 5 bases, V lost 2 bases, and 9 bases had no gene match. The CDR3 covers 15 residues. CDR1 is DFQATT, CDR2 SNEGSKA, per germline (reference sequence). The CDR3 bases are TGCAGTGCTAGAACGGAGAGGACAGGGGATGAGACCCAGTACTTC. This gives the protein CSARTERTGDETQYF.

This clonotype occurred many times. The chain is built from TRBV19 and TRBJ1-1; the match to TRBD1 covers 7 bases. Trimming removed 5 bases from V and 7 bases from J; junction bases left unmatched: 10. The CDR3 spans 14 residues. Germline V gives CDR1 LNHDA, CDR2 SQIVND (reference sequence). The CDR3 DNA follows: TGTGCCAGTAGTTCGTGGACAGGAGCGGGTGAAGCTTTCTTT. As protein: CASSSWTGAGEAFF.

Remarks on this clonotype: Because it lacks the conserved phenylalanine or tryptophan at the end, this CDR3 is likely a read error. The limits of the CDR3 on the DNA are not certain, so only TCRdb's listed CDR3 is given. The chain employs TRBV7-8 and TRBJ2-7; TRBD2 was called by the table and not checked on the DNA. The CDR3 totals 8 residues, both ends included. From germline, CDR1 is SGHVS and CDR2 FQNEAQ. CDR3 loop: CASSLGAS.

The rearrangement links TRBV28 to TRBJ2-7, with no clear D. The germline CDR1 and CDR2 sequences are MDHEN and SYDVKM. The CDR3 is 12 residues long. Trimming left V 5 bases short and J 3 bases short, with 8 bases between. The CDR3 protein is CASSRQLYEQYF. CDR3 DNA sequence: TGTGCCAGCAGTCGACAACTCTACGAGCAGTACTTC.

The genes are TRBV6-5 and TRBJ2-5, with TRBD1 as a possible D gene (6 bases). There are 15 residues in the CDR3. Germline lookup yields CDR1 MNHEY and CDR2 SVGAGI. Trimming removed 0 bases from V and 4 bases from J, with 12 bases in between. The CDR3 loop is CASSYSRGTSETQYF. In nucleotides, the CDR3 is TGTGCCAGCAGTTACTCGAGGGGGACCTCAGAGACCCAGTACTTC.

This clonotype was detected ten times or more. The chain joins TRBV5-1 to TRBJ1-1; 7 nucleotides agree with TRBD1. The CDR3 has 16 residues. Per germline, CDR1 SGHRS and CDR2 YFSETQ. Trimming took 4 bases from V and 2 from J; bases not matched to a gene: 11. CDR3 nucleotide sequence: TGCGCCAGCAGCCGGCGACAGGGTGAGGCCAACACTGAAGCTTTCTTT. As protein: CASSRRQGEANTEAFF.

This clonotype has a count of ten or more. The chain couples TRBV13 to TRBJ2-7; 8 nucleotides agree with TRBD2. V gave up 3 bases and J gave up 7 bases; unmatched junction bases: 14. This CDR3 has 16 residues. CDR1 and CDR2 (germline): PRHDT, FYEKMQ (reference sequence). The CDR3, as DNA: TGTGCCAGCAGCTTTCTAGGGACTAGAGGGGCTAGTGAGCAGTACTTC. Its protein is CASSFLGTRGASEQYF.

This clonotype was counted at least ten times. The genes are TRBV25-1 and TRBJ2-2; unclear D gene. CDR1 is MGHDK, CDR2 SYGVNS, per germline. V lost 1 base, J lost 3 bases, and 6 bases lay in between. The CDR3 is made up of 14 amino acids. The CDR3: CASSESLDTGELFF. Here the CDR3 DNA reads TGTGCCAGCAGTGAATCTCTGGACACCGGGGAGCTGTTTTTT.

This clonotype was observed many times. V is TRBV20-1 and J is TRBJ2-5; no definite D call. Germline V gives CDR1 DFQATT, CDR2 SNEGSKA (reference sequence). The CDR3 runs to 10 residues. V lost 4 bases and J 5 bases, leaving 5 bases between the germline ends. The CDR3 DNA reads TGCAGTGCTACGTATGAGACCCAGTACTTC. Translated: CSATYETQYF.

V usage is TRBV30 and J usage is TRBJ1-1; D gene unclear. Germline CDR1 reads GTSNPN; CDR2 reads SVGIG (reference sequence). The CDR3 loop spans 13 amino acids. The V and J ends lost 0 bases and 4 bases respectively, with 9 bases between them. The CDR3 reads CAWSVSDGTEAFF. The CDR3 DNA sequence: TGTGCCTGGAGTGTATCGGATGGCACTGAAGCTTTCTTT.

In this sample, this clonotype turned up once. The gene calls are TRBV12-3 or TRBV12-4 and TRBJ2-7; TRBD2 aligns across 8 bases. The CDR3 runs to 15 residues. The V segment lost 5 bases and the J segment 2 bases; nucleotides outside the gene matches: 8. CDR3 in amino acids: CASSPRGGLTYEQYF. The CDR3 region has the DNA TGTGCCAGCAGTCCCCGGGGGGGACTAACCTACGAGCAGTACTTC.

This clonotype was counted many times. The V call is TRBV9, the J call TRBJ2-2; 7 bases align to TRBD2. Germline CDR1 SGDLS, CDR2 YYNGEE. V lost 7 bases to trimming and J lost 0 bases; unmatched junction nucleotides: 9. The CDR3 is made up of 16 amino acids. As DNA, the CDR3 is TGTGCCAGCGGCCCTAGCGGCCCCTCGAACACCGGGGAGCTGTTTTTT. This gives the protein CASGPSGPSNTGELFF.

Ten or more counts support this clonotype. J is TRBJ2-4 and V is TRBV6-2 or TRBV6-3; 11 bases agree with TRBD2. Germline V lookup: CDR1 MNHEY, CDR2 SVGEGT. The length of the CDR3 is 17 residues. Trimming took 4 bases from V and 10 from J; bases not matched to a gene: 15. DNA of the CDR3: TGTGCCAGCAGTTTCACTAGCGGGAGAGGGATACCCCAAATTCAGTACTTC. Amino acid sequence: CASSFTSGRGIPQIQYF.

The CDR3 sequence: CASSIGHSPEWAEQYF. The CDR3 DNA sequence: TGTGCCAGTAGTATAGGGCACAGTCCAGAATGGGCCGAGCAGTACTTC. The rearrangement links TRBV19 to TRBJ2-7; D unresolved. Trimming stripped 1 base from V and 6 bases from J, with 19 bases between. The germline V gene has CDR1 LNHDA and CDR2 SQIVND (reference sequence). The CDR3 spans 16 residues.

This clonotype showed up many times. This chain joins TRBV30 and TRBJ1-5; D perhaps matches TRBD1 (5 bases). The CDR3 runs to 14 residues. The V end was cut by 3 bases, the J end by 9 bases, with 18 bases between. From germline, CDR1 is GTSNPN and CDR2 SVGIG (reference sequence). The CDR3: CAWRGLSEGGPQHF. In DNA form, the CDR3 reads TGTGCCTGGAGGGGACTCTCGGAAGGTGGGCCCCAGCATTTT.

A few counts support this clonotype. V usage is TRBV30 and J usage is TRBJ1-6; D is undetermined. This CDR3 is built from 14 residues. V was pared by 3 bases and J by 6 bases, with 12 bases between. The germline V gene encodes CDR1 GTSNPN and CDR2 SVGIG (reference sequence). CDR3 nucleotides: TGTGCCTGGAGGCCTATGGCGACTAATTCACCCCTCCACTTT. This encodes CAWRPMATNSPLHF.

There are many counts of this clonotype. V and J are TRBV19 and TRBJ1-1; perhaps TRBD1 as D (5 bases). Germline CDR1 LNHDA, CDR2 SQIVND (reference sequence). CDR3 length: 15 amino acids. V shed 5 bases and J shed 4 bases, with 17 bases lying between them. CDR3 bases: TGTGCCAGTAGTCACGGCCTTGGGGGGAGCACTGAAGCTTTCTTT. Residues: CASSHGLGGSTEAFF.

This clonotype was counted ten times or more. J is TRBJ2-7 and V is TRBV7-6; no reliable D call. Germline V gene lookup returns CDR1 SGHVS and CDR2 FNYEAQ. V was shortened by 1 base and J by 5 bases, with 9 bases between the two germline ends. CDR3 length: 13 amino acids. CDR3 in DNA: TGTGCCAGCAGCTTAGGAACTTTGAACGAGCAGTACTTC. Translation: CASSLGTLNEQYF.

The rearrangement joins TRBV6-1 to TRBJ2-3; D perhaps matches TRBD2 (6 bases). The CDR3 extends over 15 amino acids. CDR1 MNHNS and CDR2 SASEGT come from the germline V gene. V dropped 7 bases and J dropped 4 bases, with 18 bases sitting between them. The CDR3 nucleotides are TGTGCCAGCATCTCTGGGGGGAGCTTCGCAGATACGCAGTATTTT. It codes for CASISGGSFADTQYF.